This TCR beta chain was profiled in a study of shared T cell receptors in the human thymus (dated by TCRdb to 2020 to 2023). Looking at the study overall: The study examined how self-reactive, shared T-cell receptor alpha chains are generated in the human thymus.

Germline trimming amounts to 4 bases on V and 0 bases on J, with 17 as the count of junction bases outside the gene matches. The germline V gene sets CDR1 to SGHTS and CDR2 to YDEGEE. The CDR3 measures 19 amino acids from cysteine to phenylalanine. Only the CDR3 portion is preserved as DNA: 57 bases, with reading frame beginning at the first base. In its sample, this clone was seen once. Its cognate antigen has yet to be identified. The sample holds no much larger clone one base away, and base qualities are not on file. Libraries came from the immunoSEQ multiplex PCR assay. What TCRdb holds here is the immuneACCESS table cut down to in-frame rearrangements. Part of the clones is not present; checked against another copy, under half of the missing clones reflect an unresolved V gene, and the others are unexplained. For this sample the table gives around 68,000 clones, of which about 95% were detected only once. Roughly 0.033% of the sample comes from the top ten.

The receptor was derived from a human donor. Sequenced sample: thymocytes. The chain is assembled from TRBV5-8 and TRBJ2-3; TRBD1 lines up with 7 middle nucleotides. The sequence in DNA is TGTGCCAGCAGCCCCGGGACAGAAACTCCCTTAACTAGCACAGATACGCAGTATTTT. This translates into CASSPGTETPLTSTDTQYF.